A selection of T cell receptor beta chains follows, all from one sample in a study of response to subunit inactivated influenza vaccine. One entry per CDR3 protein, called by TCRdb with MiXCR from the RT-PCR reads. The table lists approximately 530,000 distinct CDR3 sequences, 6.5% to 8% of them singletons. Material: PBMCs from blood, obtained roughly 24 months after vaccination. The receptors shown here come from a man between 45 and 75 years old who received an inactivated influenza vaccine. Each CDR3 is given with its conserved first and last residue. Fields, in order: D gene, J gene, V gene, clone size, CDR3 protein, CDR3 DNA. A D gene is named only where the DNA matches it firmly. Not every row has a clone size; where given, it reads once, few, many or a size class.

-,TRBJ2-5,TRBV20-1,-,CSAHRGSETQYF,TGCAGTGCTCATCGGGGATCTGAGACCCAGTACTTC
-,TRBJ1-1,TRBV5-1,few,CASRSSMNTEAFF,TGCGCCAGCAGATCCAGCATGAACACTGAAGCTTTCTTT
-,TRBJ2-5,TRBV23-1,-,CASRDRGMRETQYF,TGCGCCAGCAGGGATAGGGGGATGCGGGAGACCCAGTACTTC
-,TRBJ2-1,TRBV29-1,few,CSVVGREAYNEQFF,TGCAGCGTTGTTGGGCGGGAAGCGTACAATGAGCAGTTCTTC
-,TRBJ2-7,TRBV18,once,CASSPPVVGGSQYF,TGTGCCAGCTCACCACCGGTGGTTGGCGGCAGCCAGTACTTC
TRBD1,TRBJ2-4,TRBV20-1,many,CSAREIDRVKNIQYF,TGCAGTGCTAGAGAAATTGACAGGGTCAAAAACATTCAGTACTTC
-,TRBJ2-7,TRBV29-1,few,CSGSLGQGYEQYF,TGCAGCGGGAGCCTGGGACAAGGTTACGAGCAGTACTTC
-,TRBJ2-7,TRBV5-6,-,CANHQRENEQYF,TGTGCCAACCACCAACGAGAGAACGAGCAGTACTTC
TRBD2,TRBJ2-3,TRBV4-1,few,CASSQDEGAGDTQYF,TGCGCCAGCAGCCAAGATGAGGGAGCGGGGGATACGCAGTATTTT
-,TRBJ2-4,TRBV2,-,CASIRVGTKNIQYF,TGTGCCAGCATAAGGGTCGGAACCAAAAACATTCAGTACTTC
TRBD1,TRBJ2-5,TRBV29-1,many,CSVEDLAGTVQETQYF,TGCAGCGTTGAAGATCTAGCCGGGACAGTCCAAGAGACCCAGTACTTC
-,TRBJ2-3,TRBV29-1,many,CSVDRGARSDTQYF,TGCAGCGTTGACCGGGGTGCGAGGTCAGATACGCAGTATTTT
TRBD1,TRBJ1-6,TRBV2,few,CASSERQGGHSPLHF,TGTGCCAGCAGTGAACGACAGGGGGGACATTCACCCCTCCACTTT
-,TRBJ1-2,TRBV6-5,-,CASSTTRAGDYGYTF,TGTGCCAGCAGCACTACTCGAGCAGGGGACTATGGCTACACCTTC
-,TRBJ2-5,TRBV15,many,CATSRGDPWETQYF,TGTGCCACCAGCAGAGGGGACCCATGGGAGACCCAGTACTTC
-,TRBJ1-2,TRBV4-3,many,CASSADSYYGYTF,TGCGCCAGCAGCGCAGACAGTTACTATGGCTACACCTTC
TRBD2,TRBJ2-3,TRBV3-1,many,CASSLKRGGRNTQYF,TGTGCCAGCAGCCTAAAGCGGGGGGGCCGGAATACGCAGTATTTT
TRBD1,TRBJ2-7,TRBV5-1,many,CASSSYPGQGSYEQYF,TGCGCCAGCAGCTCTTATCCGGGACAGGGGTCCTACGAGCAGTACTTC
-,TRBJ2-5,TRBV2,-,CASSWGVETQYF,TGTGCCAGCAGTTGGGGGGTAGAGACCCAGTACTTC
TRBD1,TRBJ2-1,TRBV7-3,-,CASNQNPGQNKFF,TGTGCCAGCAACCAAAATCCGGGACAGAACAAGTTCTTC
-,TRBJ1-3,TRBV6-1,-,CASSTTGASGNTIYF,TGTGCCAGCAGCACCACAGGAGCCTCTGGAAACACCATATATTTT
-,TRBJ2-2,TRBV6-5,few,CASSYLATGELFF,TGTGCCAGCAGTTACTTGGCCACCGGGGAGCTGTTTTTT
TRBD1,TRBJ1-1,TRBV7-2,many,CASRPQQGREAFF,TGTGCCAGCAGGCCACAACAGGGGAGGGAAGCTTTCTTT
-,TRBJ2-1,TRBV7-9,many,CASSSLTRTPYNEQFF,TGTGCCAGCAGCTCCTTGACAAGGACCCCCTACAATGAGCAGTTCTTC
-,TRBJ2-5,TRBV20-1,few,CSARDTSVETQYF,TGCAGTGCTAGAGATACTAGTGTGGAGACCCAGTACTTC
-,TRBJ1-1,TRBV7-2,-,CASSWPRLGLNTEAFF,TGTGCCAGCAGCTGGCCCCGTCTGGGCCTGAACACTGAAGCTTTCTTT
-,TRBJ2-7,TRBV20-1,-,CSAWTGRGEQYF,TGCAGCGCGTGGACAGGGAGGGGCGAGCAGTACTTC
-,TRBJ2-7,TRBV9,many,CASSYRAMGYEQYF,TGTGCCAGCAGCTACCGGGCTATGGGATACGAGCAGTACTTC
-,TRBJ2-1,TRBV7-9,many,CASSFSGYSYNEQFF,TGTGCCAGCAGCTTCTCAGGGTACTCCTACAATGAGCAGTTCTTC
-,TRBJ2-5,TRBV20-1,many,CSARELDHPETQYF,TGCAGTGCTAGAGAGCTGGACCACCCAGAGACCCAGTACTTC
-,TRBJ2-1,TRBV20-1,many,CSAIQSQVLSGNEQFF,TGCAGTGCTATACAGTCGCAGGTCCTCAGCGGCAATGAGCAGTTCTTC
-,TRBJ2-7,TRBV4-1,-,CASSQDEETYEQYF,TGCGCCAGCAGCCAAGATGAGGAAACCTACGAGCAGTACTTC
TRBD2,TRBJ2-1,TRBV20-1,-,CSPGTSRPNEQFF,TGCAGCCCCGGGACTAGTAGGCCCAATGAGCAGTTCTTC
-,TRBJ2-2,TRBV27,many,CASRDGLNTGELFF,TGTGCCAGCAGGGACGGTTTAAACACCGGGGAGCTGTTTTTT
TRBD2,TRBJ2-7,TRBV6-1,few,CASSPAGGAGYEQYF,TGTGCCAGCAGCCCTGCCGGGGGGGCTGGCTACGAGCAGTACTTC
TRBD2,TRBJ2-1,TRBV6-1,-,CASSRYGGGRYNEQFF,TGTGCCAGCAGTAGGTATGGGGGAGGGCGCTACAATGAGCAGTTCTTC
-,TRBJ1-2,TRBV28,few,CASSFQGGRGYTF,TGTGCCAGCAGTTTTCAAGGGGGAAGAGGCTACACCTTC
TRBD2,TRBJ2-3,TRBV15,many,CASGRSGTDDTQYF,TGTGCCTCCGGTCGTAGCGGGACCGATGATACGCAGTATTTT
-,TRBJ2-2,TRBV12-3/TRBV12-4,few,CASSLRTFGLAGELFF,TGTGCCAGCAGTTTACGGACCTTCGGGCTAGCGGGGGAGCTGTTTTTT
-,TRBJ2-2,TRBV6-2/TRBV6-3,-,CASRRSATGELFF,TGTGCCAGCAGGCGGTCGGCCACCGGGGAGCTGTTTTTT
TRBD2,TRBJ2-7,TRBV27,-,CASSLGGSGEQYF,TGTGCCAGCAGTTTGGGGGGGTCCGGGGAGCAGTACTTC
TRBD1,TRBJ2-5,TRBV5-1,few,CASSPETGGLKTQYF,TGCGCCAGCAGTCCCGAGACAGGGGGCTTGAAGACCCAGTACTTC
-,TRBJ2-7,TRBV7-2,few,CASSLDSRSWGEQYF,TGTGCCAGCAGCTTGGATTCGAGGAGCTGGGGGGAGCAGTACTTC
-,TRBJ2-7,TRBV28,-,CAIFGRSSYEQYF,TGTGCCATCTTCGGCAGGTCCTCCTACGAGCAGTACTTC
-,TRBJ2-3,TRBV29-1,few,CSVTGTQQRTDTQYF,TGCAGCGTAACCGGGACCCAACAACGCACAGATACGCAGTATTTT
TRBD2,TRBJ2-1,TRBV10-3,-,CAISQAGANNEQFF,TGTGCCATCAGTCAAGCGGGAGCAAACAATGAGCAGTTCTTC
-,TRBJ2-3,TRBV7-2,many,CASSLAWRGTDTQYF,TGTGCCAGCAGCTTAGCGTGGAGGGGCACAGATACGCAGTATTTT
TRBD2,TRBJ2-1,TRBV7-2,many,CASSQAGSYNEQFF,TGTGCCAGCAGCCAAGCGGGGTCCTACAATGAGCAGTTCTTC
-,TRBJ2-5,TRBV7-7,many,CASRLGLGETQYF,TGTGCTAGTCGGTTGGGTCTTGGGGAGACCCAGTACTTC
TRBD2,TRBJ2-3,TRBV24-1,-,CATSDPKASGRVDTQYF,TGTGCCACCAGTGACCCCAAGGCTAGCGGGAGAGTAGATACGCAGTATTTT
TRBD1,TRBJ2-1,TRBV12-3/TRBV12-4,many,CASSRGQAGEQFF,TGTGCCAGCAGTCGAGGACAGGCTGGGGAGCAGTTCTTC
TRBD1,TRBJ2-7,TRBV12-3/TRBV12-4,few,CASRSGTVGEQYF,TGTGCCAGCAGGTCCGGGACAGTGGGCGAGCAGTACTTC